The T cell receptor (beta chain) under discussion was sequenced for a study of shared T cell receptors in the human thymus (dated by TCRdb to about 2021). Describing the broader study: The study investigated the way shared, self-reactive T-cell receptor alpha chains are produced in the human thymus.

Library creation used the immunoSEQ multiplex PCR assay. TCRdb stores this immuneACCESS table with in-frame sequences only. Part of the clones is absent; in the studies checked, under half of the shortfall reflects unresolved V genes, and no reason is known for the rest. The sample records hundreds of thousands of clones, approximately 85% of which are singletons. The top ten constitute about 0.0098% of the sample. CDR1 LGHNA and CDR2 YSLEER were looked up in the germline V gene. Trimming takes 1 base from V and 0 bases from J, and the germline ends sit 13 bases apart. The CDR3 goes from the cysteine to the phenylalanine over 16 residues. CDR3 DNA is the only sequence kept; it has 48 bases, read in frame from the first base. This clone has a handful of counts. Its antigen remains undetermined. The sample holds no much larger clone one base away, and base qualities are not on file. These data were also reused for a study on human thymus T cells. The second paper further reports: Donors were immunologically healthy infants undergoing open corrective cardiac surgery for congenital heart defects in Finland. Thymus tissue was obtained as surgical resects removed during corrective cardiac surgery. V and J gene segment usage appeared biased in both thymic and peripheral blood repertoires. The related research found that thymic TCR repertoires overlapped highly between unrelated individuals. The study described the TCR alpha and beta repertoires in roughly 8 infant thymus samples and four matching peripheral blood samples. Donor ages ranging from roughly 7 to 250 days were recorded, and several male and two female infants were included in the cohort. Thymocytes were released mechanically from tissue and stored at -70 °C as pellets of roughly 9-31 million cells. A QIAsymphony instrument was used to extract genomic DNA from frozen cell pellets. TCRB and TCRAD loci were amplified from a standardized quantity of quality-controlled genomic DNA using the immunoSEQ multiplex PCR assay. The amplicons spanned the V(D)J region and were long enough to cover the CDR3 and allow V and J genes to be identified. Through the commercial immunoSEQ service, the amplicons were sequenced on an Illumina platform. Corrections for primer bias and sequencing errors followed previously described methods, while TCRAD and TCRB definitions were based on the IMGT database. Repertoires were analysed with immunoSEQ Analyzer 3.0 and VDJTools, covering basic statistics, V/J segment usage, diversity estimates, rarefaction and pairwise overlap. Diversity was estimated using the Chao1, ChaoE, Efron-Thisted, Shannon and inverse Simpson indices, and was also estimated on datasets down-sampled to the size of the smallest sample. Repertoire overlap was assessed by strict matching of CDR3 nucleotide sequence, V gene and J gene, and clustering was done by Jaccard-based multidimensional scaling. On average, thymus samples gave about 810,000 unique TCRB clonotypes, whereas blood samples gave about 92,000.

The rearranged segments are TRBV4-3 and TRBJ2-7; 5 matching bases give a weak D call of TRBD2. This clonotype was sampled from a girl under three years old with a congenital heart defect. Donor details come from another sample of the same person, matched by shared clones. Sequencing was performed on thymocytes. The CDR3 region: CASSQAGVGDSYEQYF. The nucleotide sequence reads as follows: TGCGCCAGCAGCCAAGCGGGCGTCGGGGACTCCTACGAGCAGTACTTC.